This TCR beta chain came from a study of a mutant IDH1 vaccine in newly diagnosed glioma. Study-wide background: Patients came in for eight vaccinations, in weeks 1, 3, 5, 7, 11, 15, 19 and 23. The first vaccination came 4-6 weeks after radiotherapy alone, or with temozolomide cycles. Earlier treatment was radiotherapy, temozolomide, or both, with most getting both.

Study-level points and caveats: Pseudoprogression seemed unrelated to changes in top peripheral T cell clonotypes.

The time point here: week 23, last vaccination. Every vaccination contained 300 ug of the mutant IDH1 20-mer peptide and was paired with topical imiquimod. TCRdb's copy holds only in-frame clones and misses some; the assay was immunoSEQ multiplex PCR. In the table there are about 44,000 clones, approximately 89% of which are singletons. CDR1 is SGHTA and CDR2 is FQGNSA in the germline V gene. The CDR3 has 15 residues. The V segment lost 5 bases and the J segment 2 bases; nucleotides outside the gene matches: 7. A remark on this clone: Its specificity is unknown.

The sample here was PBMCs, taken from a glioma patient whose treatment included an IDH1 peptide vaccine. The TCR sequence derives from a middle-aged man with glioma. The V gene is TRBV7-2, the J gene TRBJ2-7, with 9 bases lining up with TRBD1. CDR3 loop: CASSGGTGMAYEQYF. CDR3 sequence (DNA): TGTGCCAGCAGCGGAGGGACAGGGATGGCCTACGAGCAGTACTTC.